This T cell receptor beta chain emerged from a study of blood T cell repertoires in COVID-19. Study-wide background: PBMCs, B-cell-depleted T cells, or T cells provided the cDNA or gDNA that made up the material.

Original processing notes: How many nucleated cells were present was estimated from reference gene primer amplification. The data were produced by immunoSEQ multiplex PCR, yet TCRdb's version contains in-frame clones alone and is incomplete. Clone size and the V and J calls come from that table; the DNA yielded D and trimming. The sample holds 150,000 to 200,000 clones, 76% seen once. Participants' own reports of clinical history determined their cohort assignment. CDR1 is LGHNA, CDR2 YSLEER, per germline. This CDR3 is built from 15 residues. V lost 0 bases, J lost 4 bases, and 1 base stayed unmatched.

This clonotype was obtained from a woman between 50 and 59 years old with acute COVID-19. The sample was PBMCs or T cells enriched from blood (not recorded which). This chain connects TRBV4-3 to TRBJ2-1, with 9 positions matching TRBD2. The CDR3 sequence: CASSQETSGYNEQFF. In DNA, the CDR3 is TGCGCCAGCAGCCAAGAGACTAGCGGTTACAATGAGCAGTTCTTC.